Listed here are 19 T cell receptor beta chains from one sample, sequenced in a study of shared clonotypes between healthy human individuals. Naive CD8 isolation took CD45RO-negative cells positively selected for CCR7 and excluded terminally differentiated effector memory CD45RA+ cells. Here immunoSEQ multiplex PCR was the method, and the copy in TCRdb shows in-frame clones only, minus some. The sample contains about 2,200,000 clones, approximately 94% of which appear only once. The sequencing input was naive CD8+ T cells from PBMCs. These TCRs come from a man younger than 35 in good health. Some clones in this sample may be carry-over from other donors' samples.

A single count supports this clone. The V call is TRBV19, the J call TRBJ2-2; D is uncertain. V was cut by 7 bases and J by 7 bases, with 16 bases left in between. The CDR3 is 14 residues long. The V gene's germline CDR1 is LNHDA and CDR2 SQIVND (reference sequence). The CDR3 sequence: CASMDSSVYGELFF. The CDR3 DNA reads TGTGCCAGTATGGATTCGTCAGTTTACGGGGAGCTGTTTTTT.

In this sample, this clone turned up once. This rearrangement joins TRBV2 to TRBJ2-1, with 12 bases aligning to TRBD2. This CDR3 has 13 amino acids. Germline values: CDR1 SNHLY, CDR2 FYNNEI. V gave up 8 bases and J gave up 8 bases; unmatched junction bases: 4. CDR3 bases: TGTGCCAGCCGAGGGACTAGCGGGTATGAGCAGTTCTTC. Amino acids: CASRGTSGYEQFF. The whole variable domain, remainder taken from reference TRBV2 and TRBJ2-1, is EPEVTQTPSHQVTQMGQEVILRCVPISNHLYFYWYRQILGQKVEFLVSFYNNEISEKSEIFDDQFSVERPDGSNFTLKIRSTKLEDSAMYFCASRGTSGYEQFFGPGTRLTVL.

The chain joins TRBV6-5 to TRBJ2-7; no firm D call. Germline V lookup: CDR1 MNHEY, CDR2 SVGAGI. V was pared by 11 bases and J by 5 bases, with 10 bases between. The CDR3 has 10 amino acids. The CDR3 coding sequence is TGTGCCGCAGGACCTCACGAGCAGTACTTC. This translates into CAAGPHEQYF.

The V gene is TRBV27, the J gene TRBJ2-1, with a weak D call TRBD2 (6 bases). V lost 9 bases and J lost 5, with 14 bases in between. CDR3 size: 13 residues. CDR1 MNHEY and CDR2 SMNVEV come from the germline V gene (reference sequence). The CDR3 sequence: CASTGLLHNEQFF. The CDR3 nucleotides read TGTGCCAGTACGGGACTTTTACACAATGAGCAGTTCTTC.

The rearrangement uses TRBV27 and TRBJ1-5; a possible D gene is TRBD1 (6 bases). The CDR3 length is 16 residues. The germline gives CDR1 MNHEY, CDR2 SMNVEV (reference sequence). Deletions cut 6 bases from V and 5 bases from J, with 20 bases between. CDR3: CASRQTGTHHYQPQHF. The CDR3 coding sequence is TGTGCCAGCAGGCAAACAGGGACCCATCATTATCAGCCCCAGCATTTT.

The genes are TRBV7-2 and TRBJ2-2; no clear D gene. Germline CDR1 reads SGHTA; CDR2 reads FQGNSA. The V and J ends lost 5 bases and 8 bases respectively, with 15 bases between them. The CDR3 runs 14 residues. This chain's CDR3 is CASSPGLLPGELFF. CDR3 coding DNA: TGTGCCAGCAGCCCCGGCCTCTTGCCGGGGGAGCTGTTTTTT.

V is TRBV29-1 and J is TRBJ2-7, with 8 bases lining up with TRBD2. The V gene's germline CDR1 is SQVTM and CDR2 ANQGSEA. The length of the CDR3 is 16 residues. V was clipped by 2 bases and J by 2 bases; unmatched bases: 11. CDR3 protein: CSVELLAGTLTYEQYF. As DNA, the CDR3 is TGCAGCGTTGAATTGTTAGCGGGAACTTTAACCTACGAGCAGTACTTC.

The chain joins TRBV5-6 to TRBJ1-3; TRBD1 matches 8 bases. Germline CDR1 is SGHDT and CDR2 is YYEEEE. There are 18 residues in the CDR3. V dropped 4 bases and J dropped 4; count of bases not matched to a gene: 16. The CDR3 coding sequence is TGTGCCAGCAGCCCGGGGGAGCAGGGGGCTCCTCTCGGAAACACCATATATTTT. It codes for CASSPGEQGAPLGNTIYF.

J is TRBJ2-7 and V is TRBV18; the D is unclear. The V end lost 3 bases, the J end lost 5 bases, and 14 bases lay between the germline ends. The CDR3 totals 14 residues. The germline CDR1 and CDR2 sequences are KGHSH and LQKENI. The CDR3 region is CASSPKRSSDEQYF. The CDR3 region has the DNA TGTGCCAGCTCACCTAAGCGATCGAGCGACGAGCAGTACTTC.

This chain joins TRBV10-3 and TRBJ2-7, with 9 positions matching TRBD2. The CDR3 totals 16 residues. The germline gives CDR1 ENHRY, CDR2 SYGVKD. The ends lost 6 bases at V and 3 bases at J; junction bases unmatched: 12. DNA of the CDR3: TGTGCCATCAGGGACCCGGAGACTAGCGGCCTCTACGAGCAGTACTTC. Its protein product is CAIRDPETSGLYEQYF.

The chain carries TRBV10-2 and TRBJ2-7, with TRBD2 identical over 7 bases. CDR1 is WSHSY and CDR2 is SAAADI in the germline V gene. This CDR3 is 14 amino acids long. Trimming removed 6 bases from V and 0 bases from J; junction bases left unmatched: 5. CDR3 amino acids: CASSLLADSYEQYF. The CDR3 DNA sequence: TGCGCCAGCAGCCTTCTAGCGGACTCCTACGAGCAGTACTTC.

Of note for this clone: The sample carries other DNA sequences with the same CDR3. The chain is built from TRBV27 and TRBJ2-2; 7 bases are shared with TRBD1. The CDR3 totals 14 residues. Trimming cost V 4 bases and J 4 bases; bases outside gene matches: 3. Germline CDR1 MNHEY, CDR2 SMNVEV (reference sequence). CDR3 coding DNA: TGTGCCAGCAGTTCCCCAGGGGGCACCGGGGAGCTGTTTTTT. It specifies CASSSPGGTGELFF.

J is TRBJ2-7 and V is TRBV19, with D tentatively TRBD2 (5 bases). Germline V gene data show CDR1 as LNHDA and CDR2 as SQIVND (reference sequence). The V gene lost 4 bases and the J gene lost 4 bases, with 8 bases spanning the gap. The CDR3 spans 12 residues. CDR3 loop: CASSSEGYEQYF. CDR3 DNA sequence: TGTGCCAGTAGTAGTGAGGGATACGAGCAGTACTTC. The full variable domain, completed using reference TRBV19 and TRBJ2-7, is DGGITQSPKYLFRKEGQNVTLSCEQNLNHDAMYWYRQDPGQGLRLIYYSQIVNDFQKGDIAEGYSVSREKKESFPLTVTSAQKNPTAFYLCASSSEGYEQYFGPGTRLTVT.

The V and J genes are TRBV7-8 and TRBJ2-1; D not certain. Trimming cost V 1 base and J 6 bases, with 7 bases left between them. CDR1 and CDR2 (germline): SGHVS, FQNEAQ. The CDR3 extends over 13 amino acids. Written as DNA, the CDR3 is TGTGCCAGCAGCTTAGTGCAGGTCAATGAGCAGTTCTTC. Its protein is CASSLVQVNEQFF.

The chain has TRBV19 and TRBJ2-7; D might be TRBD1 or TRBD2, each matching 5 bases. The CDR3 totals 14 residues. The V end was cut by 7 bases, the J end by 3 bases, with 16 bases between. CDR1 is LNHDA and CDR2 is SQIVND in the germline V gene (reference sequence). Here the CDR3 DNA reads TGTGCCAGTAAAACGGGACGGGGAAGCTACGAGCAGTACTTC. Translating it yields CASKTGRGSYEQYF.

This chain links TRBV27 with TRBJ2-1, with TRBD2 as a possible D gene (6 bases). V lost 4 bases, J lost 0 bases, and 16 bases lay in between. The CDR3 is 17 amino acids. The V gene's germline CDR1 is MNHEY and CDR2 SMNVEV (reference sequence). As DNA, the CDR3 is TGTGCCAGCAGTTCCAGTTGGGGGGACCACTCCTACAATGAGCAGTTCTTC. The encoded protein is CASSSSWGDHSYNEQFF.

The chain employs TRBV18 and TRBJ1-6; D gene ambiguous. The CDR3 is made up of 14 amino acids. Germline V CDR1 and CDR2: KGHSH, LQKENI. The germline V and J ends were trimmed by 7 bases and 0 bases, with 7 bases remaining between them. CDR3 sequence reads: CASWGSSYNSPLHF. For the CDR3, the DNA is TGTGCCAGCTGGGGAAGCTCCTATAATTCACCCCTCCACTTT.

The rearrangement joins TRBV28 to TRBJ2-4; TRBD1 agrees at 8 bases. CDR3 length equals 16 residues. V dropped 6 bases and J dropped 7; count of bases not matched to a gene: 14. In germline, CDR1 is MDHEN, CDR2 SYDVKM. The DNA of the CDR3 is TGTGCCAGCAGCTCCTTCCTGGACAGGGACCTGAACATTCAGTACTTC. Its protein is CASSSFLDRDLNIQYF.

V and J are TRBV28 and TRBJ1-1; D remains unclear. V was cut by 1 base and J by 0 bases, with 6 bases left in between. Germline assignment: CDR1 MDHEN and CDR2 SYDVKM. The CDR3 has 14 residues. CDR3 coding DNA: TGTGCCAGCAGTTTATATGTGATGAACACTGAAGCTTTCTTT. Its translation: CASSLYVMNTEAFF.